This entry lists 3 T cell receptor beta chains sequenced from one sample in a study of regulatory dendritic cells for organ transplantation (dated by TCRdb to the late 2010s). Sorted T cell subsets were CFSE-labeled and co-cultured for under 6 days with allogeneic regulatory or mature dendritic cells at a 1:10 DC:T ratio. No antigens are known for them. Libraries were prepared through the immunoSEQ multiplex PCR assay. Held by TCRdb, this immuneACCESS table contains in-frame sequences only and omits some clones. Under half of the omission traces to an unresolved V gene where checked; the cause of the rest is unknown. Recorded for this sample are some 11,000 clones; more than 75% of them occurred a single time. The biggest ten clones account for around 1% of the sample. The sequencing input was naive CD8+ T cells from blood cultured with regulatory dendritic cells. The sample's cell subset or site label, decoded: CD45RA+ naive T cells. Every receptor here comes from a human donor in good health.

The genes are TRBV7-9 and TRBJ1-1, with no clear D. The V gene's germline CDR1 is SEHNR and CDR2 FQNEAQ (reference sequence). The length of the CDR3 is 17 residues. The V end lost 4 bases, the J end lost 0 bases, and 18 bases lay between the germline ends. CDR3 sequence (DNA): TGTGCCAGCAGCTCCCCTCGTGTGGGGAGCATGAACACTGAAGCTTTCTTT. It specifies CASSSPRVGSMNTEAFF.

This clone appeared a few times. This sequence joins TRBV7-9 and TRBJ2-2; a possible D gene is TRBD1 (5 bases). This CDR3 spans 15 amino acids. Per germline, CDR1 SEHNR and CDR2 FQNEAQ (reference sequence). The V gene lost 5 bases and the J gene lost 4 bases, with 14 bases spanning the gap. Written as DNA, the CDR3 is TGTGCCAGCAGCCCAACGATAGGGGCCACCGGGGAGCTGTTTTTT. Protein sequence: CASSPTIGATGELFF.

The V call is TRBV4-1, the J call TRBJ1-4, with D unclear. Germline loops: CDR1 MGHRA, CDR2 YSYEKL. V lost 3 bases to trimming and J lost 4 bases, with 9 bases between them. CDR3 length: 14 amino acids. DNA for the CDR3: TGCGCCAGCAGCCATCTGGGCCTTAATGAAAAACTGTTTTTT. It yields the protein CASSHLGLNEKLFF.